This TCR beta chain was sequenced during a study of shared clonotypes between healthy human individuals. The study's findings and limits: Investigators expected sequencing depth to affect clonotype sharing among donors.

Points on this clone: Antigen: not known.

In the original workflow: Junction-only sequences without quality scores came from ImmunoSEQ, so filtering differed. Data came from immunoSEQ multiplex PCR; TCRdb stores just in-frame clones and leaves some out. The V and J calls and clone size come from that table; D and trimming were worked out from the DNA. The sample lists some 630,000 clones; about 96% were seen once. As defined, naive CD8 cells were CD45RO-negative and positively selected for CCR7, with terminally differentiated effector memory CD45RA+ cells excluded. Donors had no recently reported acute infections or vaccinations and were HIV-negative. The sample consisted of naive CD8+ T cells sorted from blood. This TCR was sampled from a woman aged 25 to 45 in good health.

The CDR3 loop is CASSQDRGEQYF. The CDR3 DNA sequence: TGTGCCAGCAGCCAAGACAGGGGCGAGCAGTACTTC. This sequence joins TRBV6-5 and TRBJ2-7; 8 nucleotides match TRBD1. Unmatched junction bases numbered 4, after V lost 6 bases and J lost 6 bases. The CDR3 spans 12 residues. The germline gives CDR1 MNHEY, CDR2 SVGAGI.